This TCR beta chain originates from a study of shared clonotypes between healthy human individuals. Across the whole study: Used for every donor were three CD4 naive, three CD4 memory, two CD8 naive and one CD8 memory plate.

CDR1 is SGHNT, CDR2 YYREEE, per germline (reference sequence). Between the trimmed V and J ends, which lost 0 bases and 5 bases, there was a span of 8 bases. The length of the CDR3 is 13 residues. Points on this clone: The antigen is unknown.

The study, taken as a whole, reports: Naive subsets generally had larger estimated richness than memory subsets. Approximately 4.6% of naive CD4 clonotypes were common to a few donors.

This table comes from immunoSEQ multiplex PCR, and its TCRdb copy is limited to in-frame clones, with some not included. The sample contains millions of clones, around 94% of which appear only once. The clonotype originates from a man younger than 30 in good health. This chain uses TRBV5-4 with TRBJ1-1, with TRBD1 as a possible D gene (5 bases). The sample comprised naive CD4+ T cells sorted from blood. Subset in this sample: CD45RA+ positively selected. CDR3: CASSLERTTEAFF. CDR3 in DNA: TGTGCCAGCAGCTTGGAGAGGACAACTGAAGCTTTCTTT.